This paragraph covers one T cell receptor (beta chain) sequence. Its cognate antigen is unknown. The record originates from a study of cytomegalovirus exposure and HLA in healthy donors. Study findings and constraints: When analyzed later, a missense DCLRE1C variant was found to be linked to TCR beta V- and J-gene trimming. A later analysis found that most CMV-associated TCR beta chains appeared HLA-restricted. Later analysis suggested links between common viral pathogens and several top significant clusters.

The trim removed 6 bases at V and 6 bases at J, leaving 7 bases unmatched. CDR3 length: 13 amino acids. Looked up from germline, CDR1 is LNHDA and CDR2 is SQIVND (reference sequence). The PCR used 60 Vbeta and 13 Jbeta primers. Only in-frame clones appear in the TCRdb table, and some are missing; sequencing was by immunoSEQ multiplex PCR. Among about 120,000 clones, more than 60% were seen once, and the ten largest hold under 9.5%. The receptor comes from a woman aged 40 to 55 in good health and CMV-seropositive. J is TRBJ2-7 and V is TRBV19; TRBD1 matches 8 bases. The sample was PBMCs. The CDR3 loop reads CASSDRGYGEQYF. The CDR3 coding sequence is TGTGCCAGTAGCGACAGGGGTTATGGCGAGCAGTACTTC.